The next 2 T cell receptor beta chains were all read from a single sample in a study of shared T cell receptors in the human thymus. Only in-frame clones appear in the TCRdb table, and some are missing; sequencing was by immunoSEQ multiplex PCR. The sample includes 600,000 or so clones, around 87% of them seen just once. Another study also made use of these data, one on human thymus T cells.

The material sequenced was thymocytes. The receptors come from a boy under two years old with a congenital heart defect.

This CDR3 is CASSLAGVSNQPQHF. DNA of the CDR3: TGTGCCAGCAGTCTTGCCGGGGTTAGCAATCAGCCCCAGCATTTT. The chain couples TRBV27 to TRBJ1-5, with D unresolved. Germline V gene sequence: CDR1 MNHEY, CDR2 SMNVEV (reference sequence). This CDR3 region has 15 residues. V was clipped by 5 bases and J by 0 bases, with 11 bases between them.

The chain is built from TRBV5-1 and TRBJ1-3; possible D gene TRBD1, 5 bases. Trimming took 0 bases from V and 8 from J, leaving 9 bases between them. The CDR3 sequence is 13 residues long. Germline V CDR1 and CDR2: SGHRS, YFSETQ. CDR3 sequence reads: CASSLDRLDTIYF. Written as DNA, the CDR3 is TGCGCCAGCAGCTTGGACAGGCTGGACACCATATATTTT.